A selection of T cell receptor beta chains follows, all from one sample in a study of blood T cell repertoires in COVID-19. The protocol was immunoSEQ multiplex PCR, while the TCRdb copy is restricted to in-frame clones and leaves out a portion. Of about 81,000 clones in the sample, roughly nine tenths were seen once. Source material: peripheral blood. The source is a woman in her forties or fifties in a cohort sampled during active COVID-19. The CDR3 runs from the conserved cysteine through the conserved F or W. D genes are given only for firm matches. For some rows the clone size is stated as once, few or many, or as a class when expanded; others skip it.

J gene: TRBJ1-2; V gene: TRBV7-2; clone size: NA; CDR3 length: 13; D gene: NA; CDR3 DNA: TGTGCCAGCAGCCCACAGGGATTCAATGGCTACACCTTC; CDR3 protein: CASSPQGFNGYTF
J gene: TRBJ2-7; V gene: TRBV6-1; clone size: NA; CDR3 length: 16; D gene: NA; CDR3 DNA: TGTGCCAGCAGTGGGCTCGGGGTATCCTACCCCTACGAGCAGTACTTC; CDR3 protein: CASSGLGVSYPYEQYF
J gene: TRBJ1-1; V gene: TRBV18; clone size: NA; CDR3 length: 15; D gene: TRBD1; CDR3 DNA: TGTGCCAGCTCACCACCGATGTCAGGGGGGACTGAAGCTTTCTTT; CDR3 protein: CASSPPMSGGTEAFF
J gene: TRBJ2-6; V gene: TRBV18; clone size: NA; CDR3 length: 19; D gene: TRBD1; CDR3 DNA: TGTGCCAGCTCACCACGCCGGGACAGGGCCATCTCTGGGGCCAACGTCCTGACTTTC; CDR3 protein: CASSPRRDRAISGANVLTF
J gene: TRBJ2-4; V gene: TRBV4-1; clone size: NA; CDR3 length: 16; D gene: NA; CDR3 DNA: TGCGCCAGCAGCCAAGTAGGGAGGGGGGCCAAAAACATTCAGTACTTC; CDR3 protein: CASSQVGRGAKNIQYF
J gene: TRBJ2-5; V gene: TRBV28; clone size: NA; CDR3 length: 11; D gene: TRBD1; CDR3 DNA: TGTGCCACAGGGGGCCGAGAGACCCAGTACTTC; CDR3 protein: CATGGRETQYF
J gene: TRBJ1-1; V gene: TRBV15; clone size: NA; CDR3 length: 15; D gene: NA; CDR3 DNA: TGTGCCACCAGCAGAGATTTAGGGAGGAACACTGAAGCTTTCTTT; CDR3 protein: CATSRDLGRNTEAFF
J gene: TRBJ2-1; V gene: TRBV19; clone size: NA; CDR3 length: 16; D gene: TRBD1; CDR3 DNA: TGTGCCAGTAGTACGCGACAGGGTCTTTCCTACAATGAGCAGTTCTTC; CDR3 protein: CASSTRQGLSYNEQFF
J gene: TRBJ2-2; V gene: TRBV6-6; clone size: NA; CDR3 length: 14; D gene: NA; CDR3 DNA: TGTGCCAGCAGTTTAAGACAGAACACCGGGGAGCTGTTTTTT; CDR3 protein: CASSLRQNTGELFF
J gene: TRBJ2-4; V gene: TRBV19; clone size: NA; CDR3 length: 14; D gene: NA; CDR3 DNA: TGTGCCAGTAGTAGCAGGGTTTCCAAAAACATTCAGTACTTC; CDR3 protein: CASSSRVSKNIQYF
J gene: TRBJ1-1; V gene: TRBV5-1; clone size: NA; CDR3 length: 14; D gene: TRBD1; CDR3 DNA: TGCGCCAGCAGCTTGGGACAGGGCCTACTTGAAGCTTTCTTT; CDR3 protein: CASSLGQGLLEAFF
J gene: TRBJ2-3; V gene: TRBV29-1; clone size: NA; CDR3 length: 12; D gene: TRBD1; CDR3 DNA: TGCAGCGTAGCCTTAGGGGGACAGAGACAGTATTTT; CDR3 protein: CSVALGGQRQYF
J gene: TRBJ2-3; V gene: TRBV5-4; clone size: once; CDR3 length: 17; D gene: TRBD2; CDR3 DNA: TGTGCCAGCCGGAGGGGGACTAGCCCCTCTTCCGCAGATACGCAGTATTTT; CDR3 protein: CASRRGTSPSSADTQYF
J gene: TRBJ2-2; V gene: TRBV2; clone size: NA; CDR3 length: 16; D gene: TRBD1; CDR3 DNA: TGTGCCAGCAGCTCACAGGGGGCAGGGGACACCGGGGAGCTGTTTTTT; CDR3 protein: CASSSQGAGDTGELFF
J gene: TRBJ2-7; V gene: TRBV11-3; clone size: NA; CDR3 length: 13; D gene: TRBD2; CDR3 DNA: TGTGCCAGCAGCCCTAGCGGAGTTAACGAGCAGTACTTC; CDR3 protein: CASSPSGVNEQYF
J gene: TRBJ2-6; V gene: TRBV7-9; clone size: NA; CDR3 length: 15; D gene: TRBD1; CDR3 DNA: TGTGCCAGCAGCGAACAGGGGACTGGGGCCAACGTCCTGACTTTC; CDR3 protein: CASSEQGTGANVLTF
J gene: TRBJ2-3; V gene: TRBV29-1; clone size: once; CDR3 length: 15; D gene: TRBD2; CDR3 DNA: TGCAGCGTTGAAAAGGTAGCGGGACGCACAGATACGCAGTATTTT; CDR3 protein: CSVEKVAGRTDTQYF
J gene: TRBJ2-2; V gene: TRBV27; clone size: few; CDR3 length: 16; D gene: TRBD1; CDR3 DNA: TGTGCCAGCAGGAGTCTTCAGGGGGCTAACACCGGGGAGCTGTTTTTT; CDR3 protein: CASRSLQGANTGELFF
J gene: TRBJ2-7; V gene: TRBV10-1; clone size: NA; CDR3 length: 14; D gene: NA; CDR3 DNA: TGCGCCAGCAGTGACGGCGGTACCCCCTACGAGCAGTACTTC; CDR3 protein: CASSDGGTPYEQYF
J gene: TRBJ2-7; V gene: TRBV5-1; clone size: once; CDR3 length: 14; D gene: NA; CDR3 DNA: TGCGCCAGCAGCTACGTAGGGGGTGCCTACGAGCAGTACTTC; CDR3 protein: CASSYVGGAYEQYF
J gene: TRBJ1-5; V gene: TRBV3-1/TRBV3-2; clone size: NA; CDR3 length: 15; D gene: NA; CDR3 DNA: TGTGCCAGCAGCCAAGGGCAGGGCAGCAATCAGCCCCAGCATTTT; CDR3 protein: CASSQGQGSNQPQHF
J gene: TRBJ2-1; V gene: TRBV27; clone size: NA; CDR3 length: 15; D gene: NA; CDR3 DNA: TGTGCCAGCAGTCCGCGGCGGGCCCGGTTTGGTGTGCAGTTCTTC; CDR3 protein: CASSPRRARFGVQFF
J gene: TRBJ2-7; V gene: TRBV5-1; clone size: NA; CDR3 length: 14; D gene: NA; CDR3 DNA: TGCGCCAGCAGCGAAATTGGCAGCTCCTACGAGCAGTACTTC; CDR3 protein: CASSEIGSSYEQYF
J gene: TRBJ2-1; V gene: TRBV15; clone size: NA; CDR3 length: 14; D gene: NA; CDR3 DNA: TGTGCCACCAGCAGCCAGGGGTCCTACAATGAGCAGTTCTTC; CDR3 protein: CATSSQGSYNEQFF
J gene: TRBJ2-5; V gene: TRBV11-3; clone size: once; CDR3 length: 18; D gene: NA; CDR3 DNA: TGTGCCAGCAGCTTAGGCTTCGGGCTAGCGCAAAAATTGGAGACCCAGTACTTC; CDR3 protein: CASSLGFGLAQKLETQYF
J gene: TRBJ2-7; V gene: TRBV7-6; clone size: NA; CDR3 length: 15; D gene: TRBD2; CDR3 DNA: TGTGCCAGCAGCTTAGGCGGGAGTCTCTCCTACGAGCAGTACTTC; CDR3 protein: CASSLGGSLSYEQYF
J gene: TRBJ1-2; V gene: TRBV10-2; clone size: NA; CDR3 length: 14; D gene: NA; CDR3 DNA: TGCGCCAGCAGTGAGTCATGGGGGACACATGGCTACACCTTC; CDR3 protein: CASSESWGTHGYTF
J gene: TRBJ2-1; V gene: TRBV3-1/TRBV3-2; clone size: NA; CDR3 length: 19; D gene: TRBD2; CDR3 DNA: TGTGCCAGCAGCCAAGGACTAGCGGGGGCCCTCAGCTCCTACAATGAGCAGTTCTTC; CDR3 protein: CASSQGLAGALSSYNEQFF
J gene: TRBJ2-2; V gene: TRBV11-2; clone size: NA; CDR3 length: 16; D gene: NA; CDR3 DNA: TGTGCCAGCAGCTCCCCGGGCAGGGTGGACACCGGGGAGCTGTTTTTT; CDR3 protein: CASSSPGRVDTGELFF
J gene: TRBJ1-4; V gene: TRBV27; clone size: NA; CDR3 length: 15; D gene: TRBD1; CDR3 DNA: TGTGCCAGCAGCTCCCAGGGGGCAACTAATGAAAAACTGTTTTTT; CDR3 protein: CASSSQGATNEKLFF
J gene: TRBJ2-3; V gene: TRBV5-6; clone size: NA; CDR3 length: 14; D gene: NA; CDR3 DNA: TGTGCCAGTCTTCTATGGGGGGGCACAGATACGCAGTATTTT; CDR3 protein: CASLLWGGTDTQYF
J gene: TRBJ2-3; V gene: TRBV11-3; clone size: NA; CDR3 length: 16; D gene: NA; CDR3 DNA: TGTGCCAGCACCAACCGGCGGAACCCTAGCACAGATACGCAGTATTTT; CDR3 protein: CASTNRRNPSTDTQYF
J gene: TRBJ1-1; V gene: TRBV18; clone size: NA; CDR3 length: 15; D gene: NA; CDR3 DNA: TGTGCCAGCTCACCACCTCACAGGGAAGGAACTGAAGCTTTCTTT; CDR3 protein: CASSPPHREGTEAFF
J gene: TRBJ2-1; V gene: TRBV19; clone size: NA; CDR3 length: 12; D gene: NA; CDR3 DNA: TGTGCCAGTAGGAATCTCGGCAATGAGCAGTTCTTC; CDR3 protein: CASRNLGNEQFF
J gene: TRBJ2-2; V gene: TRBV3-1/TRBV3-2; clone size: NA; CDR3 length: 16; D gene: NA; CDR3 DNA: TGTGCCAGCAGCCAAAGTCTGGGAGACAAAACCGGGGAGCTGTTTTTT; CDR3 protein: CASSQSLGDKTGELFF
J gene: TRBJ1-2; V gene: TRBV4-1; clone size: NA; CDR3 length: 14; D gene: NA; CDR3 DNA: TGCGCCAGCAGCCAACAAACAGGAGACTATGGCTACACCTTC; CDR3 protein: CASSQQTGDYGYTF
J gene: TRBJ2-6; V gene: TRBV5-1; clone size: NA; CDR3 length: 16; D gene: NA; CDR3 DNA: TGCGCCAGCAGCTCGGGGGGACACTCTGGGGCCAACGTCCTGACTTTC; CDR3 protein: CASSSGGHSGANVLTF
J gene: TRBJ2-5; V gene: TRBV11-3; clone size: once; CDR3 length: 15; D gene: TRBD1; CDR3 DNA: TGTGCCAGCAGCTCACAGGGGGCGAATGTTGGGACCCAGTACTTC; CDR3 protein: CASSSQGANVGTQYF
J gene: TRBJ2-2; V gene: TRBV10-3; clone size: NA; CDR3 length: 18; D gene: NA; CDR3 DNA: TGTGCCATCAGTGAGTCCGGTACGGGGGGCGCGAACACCGGGGAGCTGTTTTTT; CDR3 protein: CAISESGTGGANTGELFF
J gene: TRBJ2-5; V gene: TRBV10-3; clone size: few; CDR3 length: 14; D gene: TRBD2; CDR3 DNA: TGTGCCACGGGGGGGAGTCCGCAGCAAGAGACCCAGTACTTC; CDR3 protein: CATGGSPQQETQYF
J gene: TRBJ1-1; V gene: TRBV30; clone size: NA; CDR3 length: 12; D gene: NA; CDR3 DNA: TGTGCCTGGAGTCGAGTGAACACTGAAGCTTTCTTT; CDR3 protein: CAWSRVNTEAFF
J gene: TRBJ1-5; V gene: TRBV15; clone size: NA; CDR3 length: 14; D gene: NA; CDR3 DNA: TGTGCCACCAGTTTACAGGGAGGGAATCAGCCCCAGCATTTT; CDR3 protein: CATSLQGGNQPQHF
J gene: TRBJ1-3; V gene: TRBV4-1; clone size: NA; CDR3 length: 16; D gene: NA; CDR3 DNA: TGCGCCAGCAGCCTATCGGACAGCGGCTCTGGAAACACCATATATTTT; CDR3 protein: CASSLSDSGSGNTIYF
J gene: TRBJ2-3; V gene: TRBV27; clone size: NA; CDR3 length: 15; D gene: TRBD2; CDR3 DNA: TGTGCCAGCAGTCTGACTAGCGGGAGACCAGATACGCAGTATTTT; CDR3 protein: CASSLTSGRPDTQYF
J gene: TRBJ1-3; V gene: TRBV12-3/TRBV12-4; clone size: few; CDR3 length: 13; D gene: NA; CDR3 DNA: TGTGCCAGCAGCCTGATACATGGAAACACCATATATTTT; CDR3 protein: CASSLIHGNTIYF
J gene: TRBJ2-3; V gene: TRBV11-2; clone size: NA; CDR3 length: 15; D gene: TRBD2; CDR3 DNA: TGTGCCAGCAGCCCCTCCAGCGGGAGGGCCGATACGCAGTATTTT; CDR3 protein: CASSPSSGRADTQYF
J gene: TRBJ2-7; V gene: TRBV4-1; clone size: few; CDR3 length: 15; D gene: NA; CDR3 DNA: TGCGCCAGCAGCCAAGTCCGGGGGTCACCCTACGAGCAGTACTTC; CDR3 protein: CASSQVRGSPYEQYF